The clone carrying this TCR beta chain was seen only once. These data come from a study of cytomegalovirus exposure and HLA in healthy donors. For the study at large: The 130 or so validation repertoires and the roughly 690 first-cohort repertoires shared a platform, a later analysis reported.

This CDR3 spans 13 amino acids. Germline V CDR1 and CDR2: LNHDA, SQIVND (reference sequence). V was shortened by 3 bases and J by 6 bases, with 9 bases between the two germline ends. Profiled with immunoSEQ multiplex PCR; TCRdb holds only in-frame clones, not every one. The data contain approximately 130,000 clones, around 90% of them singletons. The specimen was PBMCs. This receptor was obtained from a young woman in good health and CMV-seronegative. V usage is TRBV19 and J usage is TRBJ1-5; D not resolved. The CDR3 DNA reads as TGTGCCAGTAGTATCGGGTCCGGTCAGCCCCAGCATTTT. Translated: CASSIGSGQPQHF.